The present T cell receptor (beta chain) was sequenced within a study of CD8 T cells in ankylosing spondylitis. Study-wide results and limits: Certain motif variants had earlier been reported in reactive arthritis synovial fluid and blood. Seemingly characteristic of ankylosing spondylitis blood was a TCR beta motif consisting of several highly homologous variants.

For this clonotype: Its antigen is currently unknown.

Library preparation for TCR beta used quantitative 5'-RACE with molecular barcodes. TCRdb re-derived calls from the 5' RACE reads in MiXCR, one entry per CDR3 protein. The table shows hundreds of thousands of distinct CDR3 sequences, with around 32% occurring only once. The CDR3 spans 13 residues. Germline assignment: CDR1 SQVTM and CDR2 ANQGSEA. V was pared by 0 bases and J by 4 bases, with 6 bases between. Input material: blood, either unsorted or a sorted T cell fraction (not recorded which). This chain links TRBV29-1 with TRBJ2-2; D unresolved. The clonotype originates from a male donor with ankylosing spondylitis or in good health (not recorded which). The CDR3, as DNA: TGCAGCGTTGAAGATCCAGGCACCGGGGAGCTGTTTTTT. Protein sequence: CSVEDPGTGELFF.